The 17 T cell receptor beta chains given below trace back to one sample, sequenced in a study of CD4 T cells in relation to SARS-CoV-2 and coronaviruses. The unexposed donors gave CD4+ T cells in 2011-2018, prior to COVID-19. The cells were cultured for approximately ten days before CD4+ T cells were isolated. The assay was immunoSEQ multiplex PCR, and TCRdb's table has in-frame clones only and misses some. Found here are roughly 25,000 clones, over 60% of them singletons; the top ten hold over 15%. Their target antigens are unknown. The specimen was CD4+ T cells from PBMCs, cultured in vitro. The receptors come from a human donor in good health.

The chain combines TRBV6-5 with TRBJ1-1; 8 nucleotides align to TRBD1. CDR3 length: 14 residues. The germline gives CDR1 MNHEY, CDR2 SVGAGI. Germline trimming cut 2 bases from V and 2 bases from J; bases unmatched to any gene: 1. CDR3: CASSYDRGNTEAFF. The CDR3, as DNA: TGTGCCAGCAGTTACGACAGGGGTAACACTGAAGCTTTCTTT.

The chain combines TRBV18 with TRBJ2-5; the D call may be TRBD1 or TRBD2 (6 bases each). This CDR3 contains 15 residues. CDR1 is KGHSH, CDR2 LQKENI, per germline. V lost 2 bases and J 2 bases, leaving 12 bases between the germline ends. The CDR3 protein is CASSPGGPLQETQYF. The CDR3 nucleotides read TGTGCCAGCTCACCAGGGGGGCCACTACAAGAGACCCAGTACTTC.

This sequence joins TRBV4-1 and TRBJ2-1; TRBD1 matches at 9 bases. CDR1 is MGHRA, CDR2 YSYEKL, per germline. CDR3 length equals 16 residues. The V gene end was trimmed by 0 bases and the J gene end by 6 bases; junction bases not matched to a gene: 6. CDR3 sequence (DNA): TGCGCCAGCAGCCAAGATTCCGGGACAGGGACCAATGAGCAGTTCTTC. Amino acids: CASSQDSGTGTNEQFF.

The J gene is TRBJ1-3, the V gene TRBV6-1; D is ambiguous. Deletions cut 3 bases from V and 0 bases from J, with 6 bases between. The CDR3 is 14 amino acids. CDR1 is MNHNS and CDR2 is SASEGT in the germline V gene. The CDR3 sequence: CASSDRRSGNTIYF. The CDR3 region has the DNA TGTGCCAGCAGTGACAGGCGCTCTGGAAACACCATATATTTT.

The rearrangement uses TRBV19 and TRBJ1-3; no definite D call. Germline V gene lookup returns CDR1 LNHDA and CDR2 SQIVND (reference sequence). The ends were cut back, 3 bases at V and 11 bases at J, with 17 bases in the middle. This CDR3 comprises 14 residues. The CDR3 DNA sequence: TGTGCCAGTAGTATTCGTCTTTTTACTGGCCCCATATATTTT. It codes for CASSIRLFTGPIYF.

The chain recombines TRBV5-3 with TRBJ1-5, with unresolved D. TRBV5-3 is treated as an ORF (open reading frame) with a function not yet certain. CDR3 length: 16 residues. Trimming shortened V by 5 bases and J by 0 bases, and 15 bases separated the two germline ends. CDR3 sequence (DNA): TGTGCCAGAAGGATACAACAGTTTTATAGCAATCAGCCCCAGCATTTT. Translation: CARRIQQFYSNQPQHF.

Here the CDR3 DNA reads TGCGCCAGCAGCACGACGGCTGCGAACACCGGGGAGCTGTTTTTT. Translating gives CASSTTAANTGELFF. J is TRBJ2-2 and V is TRBV5-1; D is undetermined. Germline V CDR1 and CDR2: SGHRS, YFSETQ. The CDR3 has 15 amino acids. With 4 bases removed from V and 0 bases from J, the gap between germline ends came to 10 bases.

This clone was seen more than once but under ten times. The CDR3 loop reads CASSLRGLGEQYF. CDR3 coding DNA: TGTGCCAGCAGTTTACGGGGACTGGGCGAGCAGTACTTC. The chain uses TRBV6-5 and TRBJ2-7; maybe TRBD2 (6 bases). Germline lookup yields CDR1 MNHEY and CDR2 SVGAGI. The length of the CDR3 is 13 residues. V lost 4 bases and J 6 bases, leaving 13 bases between the germline ends.

The V gene is TRBV7-2, the J gene TRBJ1-2, with 7 positions matching TRBD1. Germline V gene data show CDR1 as SGHTA and CDR2 as FQGNSA. This CDR3 comprises 15 residues. The V segment lost 2 bases and the J segment 7 bases; nucleotides outside the gene matches: 10. In nucleotides, the CDR3 is TGTGCCAGCAGCTTAACCCGGACAGGACAGCTTGGCTACACCTTC. This encodes CASSLTRTGQLGYTF.

The V call is TRBV19, the J call TRBJ1-2; TRBD1 matches 7 bases. This CDR3 region has 15 residues. The germline V gene has CDR1 LNHDA and CDR2 SQIVND (reference sequence). Unmatched junction bases numbered 8, after V lost 4 bases and J lost 3 bases. The CDR3 spells CASSTPPGGHYGYTF. The CDR3 region has the DNA TGTGCCAGTAGTACCCCCCCAGGGGGGCACTATGGCTACACCTTC.

V and J are TRBV27 and TRBJ1-6; D ambiguous. V was pared by 3 bases and J by 0 bases, with 12 bases between. Germline values: CDR1 MNHEY, CDR2 SMNVEV (reference sequence). The CDR3 spans 17 residues. CDR3 residues: CASSLDLLSSYNSPLHF. In DNA, the CDR3 is TGTGCCAGCAGTTTGGACCTACTCAGCTCCTATAATTCACCCCTCCACTTT.

The chain carries TRBV18 and TRBJ2-3, with D tentatively TRBD2 (6 bases). The germline CDR1 and CDR2 sequences are KGHSH and LQKENI. V gave up 2 bases and J gave up 0 bases, with 12 bases separating them. This CDR3 has 16 amino acids. CDR3 sequence (DNA): TGTGCCAGCTCACCAGTTGGGGGGACTAGCACAGATACGCAGTATTTT. Translated: CASSPVGGTSTDTQYF.

The chain employs TRBV6-1 and TRBJ1-5; D gene ambiguous. The CDR3 totals 14 residues. The V end was cut by 1 base, the J end by 8 bases, with 12 bases between. Per germline, CDR1 MNHNS and CDR2 SASEGT. The CDR3 bases are TGTGCCAGCAGTGAAGTAACGGGTAGGGAGCCCCAGCATTTT. This sequence encodes CASSEVTGREPQHF.

The chain is built from TRBV28 and TRBJ2-4; D is possibly TRBD2 (10 bases). This CDR3 has 21 amino acids. Germline loops: CDR1 MDHEN, CDR2 SYDVKM. V was cut by 5 bases and J by 2 bases, with 31 bases left in between. The CDR3 bases are TGTGCCAGCAGTCGGACAGGGGTTTTTTCTAGCGGGAGTCTGACCAAAAACATTCAGTACTTC. Translated: CASSRTGVFSSGSLTKNIQYF.

The V and J genes are TRBV5-4 and TRBJ2-3; D gene uncertain. V lost 2 bases and J 3 bases, leaving 10 bases between the germline ends. Per germline, CDR1 SGHNT and CDR2 YYREEE (reference sequence). CDR3 length equals 14 residues. The CDR3 bases are TGTGCCAGCAGCTTAGCTAAGCCTACAGATACGCAGTATTTT. It specifies CASSLAKPTDTQYF.

The chain links TRBV6-5 to TRBJ2-2, with D possibly being TRBD1 or TRBD2 (5 bases each). Trimming took off 4 bases at V and 6 bases at J, with 12 bases between the two ends. The CDR3 length is 14 residues. CDR1 is MNHEY and CDR2 is SVGAGI in the germline V gene. DNA for the CDR3: TGTGCCAGCAGTTTAGACCGGGACCCCGGGGAGCTGTTTTTT. It specifies CASSLDRDPGELFF.

About this clone: At one of its ends the junction is not consistent with the germline gene, which may arise from a read error. The V gene is TRBV2, the J gene TRBJ2-5; D is perhaps TRBD1 or TRBD2 (5 bases each). The CDR3 covers 13 residues. The germline gives CDR1 SNHLY, CDR2 FYNNEI. The CDR3 DNA is TGTGCCAGCAGTGATCAGGGCCAACATCCCGGGGACTTC. It codes for CASSDQGQHPGDF.